The sequence of this T cell receptor beta chain was determined in a study of spatial heterogeneity in lung cancer. Overall study: Compared with alpha-chain sequences, beta-chain sequences were consistently detected in greater numbers. As counted in raw reads, each unique TCR and UMI combination appeared more than ten times on average.

Whole-study results and caveats: Among blood samples, ubiquitous expanded tumor TCRs appeared more at resection than at follow-up.

Time point reported: sample taken at primary tumor resection. No cell sorting; template was whole RNA from tumor, lung tissue or PBMC. TCR cDNA molecules each carried a unique molecular identifier. TCRdb analysed the 5' RACE reads with MiXCR anew, one entry per CDR3 protein. This table holds 8,500 to 13,000 distinct CDR3 sequences, 8.6% found once. CDR1 is DFQATT and CDR2 is SNEGSKA in the germline V gene (reference sequence). V trimming: 2 bases; J trimming: 5 bases; junction bases outside the gene matches: 4. This CDR3 is built from 14 residues. By share, this clonotype counts as medium-sized. The antigen is undetermined.

The source of this sequence is a male donor with early-stage non-small cell lung cancer. V usage is TRBV20-1 and J usage is TRBJ2-5; 11 nucleotides align to TRBD2. The material sequenced was PBMCs, taken at surgery. CDR3 coding DNA: TGCAGTGCTAGAAAGACTAGCGGGGTTGAGACCCAGTACTTC. Residues: CSARKTSGVETQYF.